The 20 T cell receptor beta chains below all came from one sample that was sequenced in a study of blood T cell repertoires in COVID-19. TCRdb's copy holds only in-frame clones and misses some; the assay was immunoSEQ multiplex PCR. The profile shows hundreds of thousands of clones, about 87% of them singletons. The sequencing input was peripheral blood. These receptor sequences come from a woman aged 50 to 65 with COVID-19, enrolled during active disease.

The table lists this clone with a few counts. In nucleotides, the CDR3 is TGTGCCAGTACCCAGAATATCAATCAGCCCCAGCATTTT. It encodes CASTQNINQPQHF. The V call is TRBV19, the J call TRBJ1-5; D gene ambiguous. V lost 7 bases and J lost 3, with 10 bases in between. There are 13 residues in the CDR3. Per the germline V gene, CDR1 is LNHDA and CDR2 is SQIVND (reference sequence).

The chain is built from TRBV18 and TRBJ2-7, with TRBD1 identical over 9 bases. The CDR3 spans 15 residues. Unmatched junction bases numbered 7, after V lost 4 bases and J lost 3 bases. CDR1 is KGHSH, CDR2 LQKENI, per germline. Written as DNA, the CDR3 is TGTGCCAGCTCACTACGGGGACAGGGTAACTACGAGCAGTACTTC. As protein: CASSLRGQGNYEQYF.

The chain joins TRBV19 to TRBJ2-7; 8 bases agree with TRBD2. V shed 2 bases, J shed 3 bases, and the junction held 9 bases outside the gene matches. The CDR3 totals 16 residues. Germline CDR1 reads LNHDA; CDR2 reads SQIVND (reference sequence). The CDR3, as DNA: TGTGCCAGTAGTATAAACCCTGCGGGAGGAATCTACGAGCAGTACTTC. It translates to CASSINPAGGIYEQYF.

The chain has TRBV18 and TRBJ1-5, with D unclear. Trimming took off 2 bases at V and 4 bases at J, with 12 bases between the two ends. Germline V gene lookup returns CDR1 KGHSH and CDR2 LQKENI. The CDR3 sequence is 15 residues long. The CDR3 DNA reads TGTGCCAGCTCACCAACGCGAGCCGAAAATCAGCCCCAGCATTTT. It encodes CASSPTRAENQPQHF.

This clone was picked up one time. The chain uses TRBV27 and TRBJ2-7; 9 nucleotides match TRBD2. The CDR3 sequence is 15 residues long. V was pared by 1 base and J by 3 bases, with 4 bases of the junction left unmatched. The germline gives CDR1 MNHEY, CDR2 SMNVEV (reference sequence). CDR3 DNA sequence: TGTGCCAGCAGTTTATACGCTAGCGGGAACTACGAGCAGTACTTC. It specifies CASSLYASGNYEQYF.

This chain uses TRBV21-1 with TRBJ1-1; the tabulated D call, TRBD1, remains unverified against the DNA. TRBV21-1 is deemed a pseudogene. This CDR3 has 14 residues. CDR3 sequence: CASRDPGQGVEAFF. In DNA form, the CDR3 reads TGTGCCAGCAGGGATCCGGGACAGGGGGTTGAAGCTTTCTTT.

This clone was observed a single time. The chain employs TRBV7-3 and TRBJ2-4; a weak D match, TRBD2 (6 bases). The germline V and J ends were trimmed by 5 bases and 5 bases, with 13 bases remaining between them. The CDR3 is made up of 14 amino acids. Germline V gene data show CDR1 as SGHTA and CDR2 as FQGTGA. CDR3 protein: CASSHPGLENIQYF. The CDR3 bases are TGTGCCAGCAGCCATCCGGGACTCGAAAACATTCAGTACTTC.

The V gene is TRBV10-3, the J gene TRBJ2-3; 8 bases line up with TRBD1. Germline V CDR1 and CDR2: ENHRY, SYGVKD. The J segment lost 4 bases and the V segment lost 3 bases, leaving 9 bases of the junction unmatched. The CDR3 totals 16 residues. The chain's CDR3 is CAISEHVGQGADTQYF. The CDR3 coding sequence is TGTGCCATCAGTGAACATGTCGGACAGGGCGCAGATACGCAGTATTTT.

V usage is TRBV5-5 and J usage is TRBJ1-4; 9 positions match TRBD1. Per germline, CDR1 SGHKS and CDR2 YYEKEE (reference sequence). The CDR3 is 15 amino acids. V shed 4 bases and J 8 bases; nucleotides not matched to a gene: 9. Written as DNA, the CDR3 is TGTGCCAGCAGCCTCAGGACAGGGGTGGGGGAAAAACTGTTTTTT. Amino acids: CASSLRTGVGEKLFF.

The V gene is TRBV7-7, the J gene TRBJ2-5; 7 bases are a match to TRBD1. Germline trimming cut 1 base from V and 5 bases from J; bases unmatched to any gene: 7. This CDR3 contains 15 residues. The V gene's germline CDR1 is SSHAT and CDR2 FNYEAQ (reference sequence). CDR3 in DNA: TGTGCCAGCAGCTTAGGCAGGGGGAGTAGGGAGACCCAGTACTTC. Translating it yields CASSLGRGSRETQYF.

V gene TRBV3-1 (or the pseudogene TRBV3-2) combines with J gene TRBJ1-6; D gene uncertain. The V gene lost 4 bases and the J gene lost 6 bases, with 10 bases spanning the gap. The CDR3 runs to 14 residues. Per the germline V gene, CDR1 is LGHDT and CDR2 is YNNKEL (reference sequence). The CDR3 loop is CASSPSGSNSPLHF. CDR3 sequence (DNA): TGTGCCAGCAGCCCCTCGGGAAGTAATTCACCCCTCCACTTT.

The J gene is TRBJ2-6, the V gene TRBV15; D remains unclear. Germline V gene lookup returns CDR1 LNHNV and CDR2 YYDKDF (reference sequence). Deletions cut 0 bases from V and 1 base from J, with 7 bases between. This CDR3 spans 16 amino acids. For the CDR3, the DNA is TGTGCCACCAGCAGAGATCGCGCGTCTGGGGCCAACGTCCTGACTTTC. Residues: CATSRDRASGANVLTF.

This chain links TRBV5-1 with TRBJ2-5; D unclear. V was pared by 4 bases and J by 5 bases, with 12 bases between. Germline V lookup: CDR1 SGHRS, CDR2 YFSETQ. The CDR3 contains 13 residues. CDR3 sequence reads: CASSPSSRETQYF. CDR3 in DNA: TGCGCCAGCAGCCCGAGCTCCAGGGAGACCCAGTACTTC. Full variable domain (remainder filled in from reference TRBV5-1 and TRBJ2-5): KAGVTQTPRYLIKTRGQQVTLSCSPISGHRSVSWYQQTPGQGLQFLFEYFSETQRNKGNFPGRFSGRQFSNSRSEMNVSTLELGDSALYLCASSPSSRETQYFGPGTRLLVL.

The V call is TRBV5-1, the J call TRBJ2-1; D possibly corresponds to TRBD1 (6 bases). Trimming removed 4 bases at V and 3 bases at J, with 14 bases between. Germline V gives CDR1 SGHRS, CDR2 YFSETQ. This CDR3 spans 15 amino acids. The CDR3 loop is CASSLRDTGYNEQFF. The CDR3 coding sequence is TGCGCCAGCAGCCTCCGGGACACGGGCTACAATGAGCAGTTCTTC.

This clone has only one observation. The DNA of the CDR3 is TGTGCCAGCAGTTTGTTGGACACTAACTATGGCTACACCTTC. Translation: CASSLLDTNYGYTF. J is TRBJ1-2 and V is TRBV28, with a tentative D call TRBD1 (5 bases). The CDR3 has 14 residues. The germline V and J ends were trimmed by 3 bases and 0 bases, with 8 bases remaining between them. Germline V lookup: CDR1 MDHEN, CDR2 SYDVKM.

The chain carries TRBV5-1 and TRBJ1-1; 9 nucleotides align to TRBD1. Trimming removed 0 bases from V and 0 bases from J; junction bases left unmatched: 9. The germline gives CDR1 SGHRS, CDR2 YFSETQ. There are 18 residues in the CDR3. CDR3 loop: CASSLDPGTGTLNTEAFF. The CDR3 nucleotides read TGCGCCAGCAGCTTGGATCCCGGGACAGGGACATTGAACACTGAAGCTTTCTTT.

This chain uses TRBV7-8 with TRBJ1-2, with unresolved D. The V and J ends lost 1 base and 1 base respectively, with 4 bases between them. Germline V gene data show CDR1 as SGHVS and CDR2 as FQNEAQ. The CDR3 spans 13 residues. The CDR3 is CASSLEHNYGYTF. The CDR3 bases are TGTGCCAGCAGCTTAGAGCATAACTATGGCTACACCTTC.

The rearrangement joins TRBV4-3 to TRBJ2-4; 7 bases fit TRBD1. The CDR3 spans 14 residues. Germline CDR1 LGHNA, CDR2 YSLEER. With V trimmed by 4 bases and J by 4 bases, 4 bases remained unmatched. The CDR3 sequence is CASSRPGQKNIQYF. CDR3 coding DNA: TGCGCCAGCAGCCGACCGGGACAGAAAAACATTCAGTACTTC.

The rearrangement joins TRBV7-3 to TRBJ2-1; 7 bases match TRBD2. J was trimmed by 2 bases and V by 5 bases; bases with no gene match: 6. Germline V gene lookup returns CDR1 SGHTA and CDR2 FQGTGA. CDR3 length: 15 residues. The CDR3 DNA follows: TGTGCCAGCAGCCGGAGGGAGGGAACCTACAATGAGCAGTTCTTC. Encoded protein: CASSRREGTYNEQFF.

The rearrangement links TRBV11-1 to TRBJ2-5; D remains ambiguous. Trimming left V 5 bases short and J 1 base short, with 5 bases between. In germline, CDR1 is SGHAT, CDR2 FQDESV (reference sequence). This CDR3 region has 12 residues. For the CDR3, the DNA is TGTGCCAGCAGCCCATCCCAAGAGACCCAGTACTTC. This encodes CASSPSQETQYF.